What follows is one T cell receptor beta chain and its context. The sample comes from a study of tumor-infiltrating lymphocytes in oesophageal squamous cell carcinoma. V lost 1 base, J lost 4 bases, and 5 bases stayed unmatched. CDR3 size: 16 residues. The germline V gene encodes CDR1 SGHAT and CDR2 FQNNGV. Each CDR3 protein gets one entry after TCRdb re-called the reads with MiXCR. The profile covers more than 9,500 distinct CDR3 sequences, with around 50% appearing a single time and around 53% taken by the ten largest. Sample: blood. This TCR was sampled from a female donor with esophageal squamous cell carcinoma. This rearrangement joins TRBV11-2 to TRBJ2-1; TRBD2 agrees at 9 bases. CDR3 loop: CASSLGSSGNYNEQFF. CDR3 DNA sequence: TGTGCCAGCAGCTTAGGGTCTAGCGGGAATTACAATGAGCAGTTCTTC. The full variable domain, in which reference TRBV11-2 and TRBJ2-1 provide the parts outside the CDR3, is EAGVAQSPRYKIIEKRQSVAFWCNPISGHATLYWYQQILGQGPKLLIQFQNNGVVDDSQLPKDRFSAERLKGVDSTLKIQPAKLEDSAVYLCASSLGSSGNYNEQFFGPGTRLTVL.